This passage covers 20 T cell receptor beta chains from one sample sequenced in a study of siplizumab effects on memory and regulatory T cells. Assay used: immunoSEQ multiplex PCR; TCRdb lists only in-frame clones, some missing. The sample has some 52,000 clones; nearly 98% are singletons. Sequenced material: naive CD4+ T cells sorted from blood. The receptors shown here come from a human donor in good health.

The CDR3 DNA is TGCAGTGCTGAGAAGAATGGCTACACCTTC. Encoded protein: CSAEKNGYTF. The chain carries TRBV20-1 and TRBJ1-2; unclear D gene. Germline V gene sequence: CDR1 DFQATT, CDR2 SNEGSKA (reference sequence). Trimming took off 5 bases at V and 6 bases at J, with 7 bases between the two ends. This CDR3 has 10 residues.

V usage is TRBV7-2 and J usage is TRBJ2-5; D is unclear. The CDR3 has 15 residues. Germline-derived CDR1 and CDR2 are SGHTA and FQGNSA. Trimming shortened V by 2 bases and J by 2 bases, and 12 bases separated the two germline ends. The CDR3 DNA reads as TGTGCCAGCAGCTTACCACTCCTCTTACAAGAGACCCAGTACTTC. This codes for CASSLPLLLQETQYF.

The chain is built from TRBV6-5 and TRBJ2-1, with D possibly matching TRBD2 (6 bases). Germline assignment: CDR1 MNHEY and CDR2 SVGAGI. The length of the CDR3 is 14 residues. V was clipped by 6 bases and J by 9 bases, with 18 bases between them. The CDR3 loop reads CASRLPDRGGEQFF. DNA of the CDR3: TGTGCCAGCAGGCTCCCGGACCGGGGAGGTGAGCAGTTCTTC.

V is TRBV6-1 and J is TRBJ2-2; D is uncertain. The germline V and J ends were trimmed by 1 base and 6 bases, with 3 bases remaining between them. The CDR3 loop spans 12 amino acids. Per the germline V gene, CDR1 is MNHNS and CDR2 is SASEGT. CDR3: CASSEVPGELFF. CDR3 nucleotides: TGTGCCAGCAGTGAAGTTCCCGGGGAGCTGTTTTTT.

The chain links TRBV5-1 to TRBJ2-1, with 12 bases fitting TRBD2. Germline V gene data show CDR1 as SGHRS and CDR2 as YFSETQ. CDR3 size: 15 residues. Trimming took 2 bases from V and 7 from J; bases not matched to a gene: 4. The chain's CDR3 is CASSFLAGGRNEQFF. CDR3 coding DNA: TGCGCCAGCAGCTTTCTAGCGGGAGGGCGTAATGAGCAGTTCTTC.

Here the CDR3 reads CASRRPGVDEKLFF. The CDR3 region has the DNA TGCGCCAGCAGGAGACCAGGGGTGGATGAAAAACTGTTTTTT. The V call is TRBV4-1, the J call TRBJ1-4, with D possibly matching TRBD1 (6 bases). The V end lost 6 bases, the J end lost 6 bases, and 14 bases lay between the germline ends. The germline gives CDR1 MGHRA, CDR2 YSYEKL. The CDR3 spans 14 residues.

The chain carries TRBV9 and TRBJ2-1; D ambiguous. This CDR3 has 15 residues. The germline CDR1 and CDR2 sequences are SGDLS and YYNGEE. V dropped 4 bases and J dropped 6 bases, with 17 bases sitting between them. The CDR3 coding sequence is TGTGCCAGCAGCCCCTCAGCGTTAGGCCCCAATGAGCAGTTCTTC. It translates to CASSPSALGPNEQFF.

The rearrangement joins TRBV9 to TRBJ1-6, with 8 bases that match TRBD1. The CDR3 sequence is 15 residues long. Losses at the gene ends were 0 bases for V and 9 bases for J; bases not matched to a gene: 5. CDR1 is SGDLS, CDR2 YYNGEE, per germline. CDR3: CASSVDVTGVSPLHF. DNA of the CDR3: TGTGCCAGCAGCGTAGATGTGACAGGGGTTTCACCCCTCCACTTT.

On this clone: This specimen includes other DNA sequences encoding the same CDR3. This rearrangement joins TRBV19 to TRBJ2-7; TRBD2 matches at 9 bases. V was clipped by 5 bases and J by 4 bases; unmatched bases: 3. CDR3 length: 13 amino acids. Germline CDR1 reads LNHDA; CDR2 reads SQIVND (reference sequence). The CDR3 loop is CASSDSGRYEQYF. Here the CDR3 DNA reads TGTGCCAGTAGTGATAGCGGGAGATACGAGCAGTACTTC. The full variable domain, its missing parts supplied by reference TRBV19 and TRBJ2-7, is DGGITQSPKYLFRKEGQNVTLSCEQNLNHDAMYWYRQDPGQGLRLIYYSQIVNDFQKGDIAEGYSVSREKKESFPLTVTSAQKNPTAFYLCASSDSGRYEQYFGPGTRLTVT.

This chain links TRBV18 with TRBJ2-2; 13 bases are shared with TRBD2. The germline gives CDR1 KGHSH, CDR2 LQKENI. CDR3 length equals 16 residues. The trim removed 3 bases at V and 4 bases at J, leaving 2 bases unmatched. CDR3 in DNA: TGTGCCAGCTCACCCGGGACTAGCGGGACCACCGGGGAGCTGTTTTTT. The encoded protein is CASSPGTSGTTGELFF.

The chain carries TRBV10-2 and TRBJ2-1, with 8 bases that match TRBD2. Unmatched junction bases numbered 10, after V lost 6 bases and J lost 6 bases. The CDR3 length is 15 residues. Per the germline V gene, CDR1 is WSHSY and CDR2 is SAAADI. The CDR3 sequence: CASREGLAFSNEQFF. The CDR3, as DNA: TGCGCCAGCAGAGAAGGACTAGCCTTTTCCAATGAGCAGTTCTTC.

The chain has TRBV4-2 and TRBJ2-5, with TRBD2 matching over 12 bases. The CDR3 consists of 17 residues. The V gene's germline CDR1 is LGHNA and CDR2 YNFKEQ. The trim removed 1 base at V and 5 bases at J, leaving 8 bases unmatched. In nucleotides, the CDR3 is TGTGCCAGCAGCCAAGGGACTAGCGGGATGACGCGGGAGACCCAGTACTTC. Amino acids: CASSQGTSGMTRETQYF.

This clone was picked up one time. This chain connects TRBV21-1 to TRBJ2-7. TRBV21-1 has pseudogene status. CDR3 length: 15 amino acids. CDR3 amino acids: CASSTGPGPACEQYF. The CDR3 DNA is TGTGCCAGCAGCACTGGCCCGGGACCGGCCTGCGAGCAGTACTTC.

The chain employs TRBV30 and TRBJ2-2, with D uncertain. Germline V gives CDR1 GTSNPN, CDR2 SVGIG (reference sequence). This CDR3 region has 12 residues. The CDR3 DNA reads as TGTGCAAAAAAAGCGAACACCGGGGAGCTGTTTTTT. Amino acids: CAKKANTGELFF.

The chain is built from TRBV5-1 and TRBJ2-7; 7 bases line up with TRBD2. V was clipped by 4 bases and J by 1 base; unmatched bases: 5. CDR1 and CDR2 (germline): SGHRS, YFSETQ. The CDR3 contains 14 residues. Written as DNA, the CDR3 is TGCGCCAGCAGCGGAACAGCGGGGTCCTACGAGCAGTACTTC. Amino acids: CASSGTAGSYEQYF.

The chain has TRBV9 and TRBJ1-1; the D is unclear. The CDR3 totals 13 residues. V lost 4 bases and J lost 1, with 8 bases in between. Germline V gene data show CDR1 as SGDLS and CDR2 as YYNGEE. The CDR3 region has the DNA TGTGCCAGCAGCCCACGACAGAACACTGAAGCTTTCTTT. Protein product: CASSPRQNTEAFF.

The chain carries TRBV7-2 and TRBJ1-3; the D gene is possibly TRBD1 (6 bases). The CDR3 contains 14 residues. Trimming left V 5 bases short and J 4 bases short, with 12 bases between. Germline loops: CDR1 SGHTA, CDR2 FQGNSA. CDR3 residues: CASSAQGSGNTIYF. In DNA form, the CDR3 reads TGTGCCAGCAGCGCACAGGGTTCGGGAAACACCATATATTTT.

This chain uses TRBV4-1 with TRBJ2-7; D is possibly TRBD1 (7 bases). The CDR3 is 15 amino acids. The germline V gene has CDR1 MGHRA and CDR2 YSYEKL. Trimming removed 0 bases from V and 4 bases from J, with 13 bases in between. The CDR3 DNA follows: TGCGCCAGCAGCCAAGATCGCCAGGGGGGTTACGAGCAGTACTTC. The encoded protein is CASSQDRQGGYEQYF.

The chain combines TRBV28 with TRBJ2-7; possible D gene TRBD2, 6 bases. V lost 8 bases and J 3 bases, leaving 11 bases between the germline ends. Germline lookup yields CDR1 MDHEN and CDR2 SYDVKM. This CDR3 is 12 amino acids long. CDR3 region: CASGDWDYEQYF. The DNA of the CDR3 is TGTGCCAGCGGGGACTGGGACTACGAGCAGTACTTC.

The V and J genes are TRBV2 and TRBJ1-5, with 7 nucleotides matching TRBD1. CDR3 size: 15 residues. Germline V CDR1 and CDR2: SNHLY, FYNNEI. V was pared by 7 bases and J by 3 bases, with 9 bases of the junction left unmatched. The CDR3 DNA follows: TGTGCCAGCACCGTGGGACAGCAACCCAATCAGCCCCAGCATTTT. It specifies CASTVGQQPNQPQHF.